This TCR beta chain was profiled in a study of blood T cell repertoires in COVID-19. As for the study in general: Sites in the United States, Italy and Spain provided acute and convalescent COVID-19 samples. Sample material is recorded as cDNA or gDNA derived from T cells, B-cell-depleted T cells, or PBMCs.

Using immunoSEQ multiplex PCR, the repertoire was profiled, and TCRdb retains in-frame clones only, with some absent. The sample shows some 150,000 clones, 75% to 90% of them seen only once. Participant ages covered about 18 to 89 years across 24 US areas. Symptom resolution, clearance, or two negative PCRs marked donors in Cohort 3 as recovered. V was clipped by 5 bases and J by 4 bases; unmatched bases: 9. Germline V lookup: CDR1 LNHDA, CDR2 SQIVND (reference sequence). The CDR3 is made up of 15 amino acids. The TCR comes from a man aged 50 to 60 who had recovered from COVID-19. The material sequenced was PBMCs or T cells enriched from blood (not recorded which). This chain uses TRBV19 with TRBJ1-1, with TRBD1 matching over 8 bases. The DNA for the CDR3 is TGTGCCAGTAGTCTTCGGACAGGGCTGGCCACTGAAGCTTTCTTT. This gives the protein CASSLRTGLATEAFF.